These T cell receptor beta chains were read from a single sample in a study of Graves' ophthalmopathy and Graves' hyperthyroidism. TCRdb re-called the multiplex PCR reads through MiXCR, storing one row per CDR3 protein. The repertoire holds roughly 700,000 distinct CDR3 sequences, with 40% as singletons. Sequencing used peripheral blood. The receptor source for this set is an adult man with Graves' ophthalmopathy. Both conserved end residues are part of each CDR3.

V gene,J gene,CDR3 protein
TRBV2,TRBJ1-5,CASSEGLRPLGVGDQPQHF
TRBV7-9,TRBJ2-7,CASSQGRNEQYF
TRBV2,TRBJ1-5,CASTRQGNNQPQHF
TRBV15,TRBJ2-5,CATSRDGGPETQYF
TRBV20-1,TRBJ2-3,CSAYRRDTNTDTQYF
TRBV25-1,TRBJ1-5,CASSARRVSNQPQHF
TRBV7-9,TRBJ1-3,CASTPGQGNTIYF
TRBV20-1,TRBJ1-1,CRVTGAGGAFF
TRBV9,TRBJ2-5,CASSPGQGSGQETQYF
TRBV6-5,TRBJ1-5,CASSYSTDSPQHF
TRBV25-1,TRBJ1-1,CASSPTGGKVTEAFF
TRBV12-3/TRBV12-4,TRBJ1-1,CASSPTFTPVNTEAFF
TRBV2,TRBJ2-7,CASCKEGRFYEQYF
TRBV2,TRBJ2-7,CASSRQFSRTGGSYEQYF
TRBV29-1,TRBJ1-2,CSSTADGYTF
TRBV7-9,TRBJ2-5,CASSKRQGGETQYF
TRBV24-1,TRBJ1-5,CASSFSSAGDQPQHF
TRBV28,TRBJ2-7,CASSQPHRLHQF
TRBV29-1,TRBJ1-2,CSVEEGDLGVYTF
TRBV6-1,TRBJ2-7,CASSDRDRVSYEQYF
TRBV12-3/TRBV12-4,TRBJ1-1,CASSLFEGGGTEAFF